One T cell receptor beta chain is described in this entry. The antigen remains unidentified. The record originates from a study of blood T cells in healthy people across ages. Turning to the study itself: About one barcoded beta molecule per two T cells came from capture by template switching. General study results and limits: Estimates of total diversity, which came from one million sequenced T cells, were considered to be underestimates. Long-lived donors carried more naive CD4+ cells and greater diversity than aged donors.

A sample-barcoded 5' primer and a J-beta primer mix were used in a second PCR of roughly 6 to 12 cycles. TCRdb fed the 5' RACE reads into MiXCR, producing one record per CDR3 protein. The sample holds about 970,000 distinct CDR3 sequences, just over 50% seen once. Germline V gene data show CDR1 as SEHNR and CDR2 as FQNEAQ (reference sequence). V gave up 1 base and J gave up 10 bases, with 10 bases separating them. The CDR3 has 12 residues. At least 5 micrograms of total RNA were extracted per sample. Sequencing was performed on blood. The chain employs TRBV7-9 and TRBJ1-2, with D unclear. The sequence was obtained from a woman aged 60-75 years in good health. The CDR3 region is CASSLDRSYYTF. CDR3 coding DNA: TGTGCCAGCAGCTTAGACCGGAGCTACTACACCTTC.